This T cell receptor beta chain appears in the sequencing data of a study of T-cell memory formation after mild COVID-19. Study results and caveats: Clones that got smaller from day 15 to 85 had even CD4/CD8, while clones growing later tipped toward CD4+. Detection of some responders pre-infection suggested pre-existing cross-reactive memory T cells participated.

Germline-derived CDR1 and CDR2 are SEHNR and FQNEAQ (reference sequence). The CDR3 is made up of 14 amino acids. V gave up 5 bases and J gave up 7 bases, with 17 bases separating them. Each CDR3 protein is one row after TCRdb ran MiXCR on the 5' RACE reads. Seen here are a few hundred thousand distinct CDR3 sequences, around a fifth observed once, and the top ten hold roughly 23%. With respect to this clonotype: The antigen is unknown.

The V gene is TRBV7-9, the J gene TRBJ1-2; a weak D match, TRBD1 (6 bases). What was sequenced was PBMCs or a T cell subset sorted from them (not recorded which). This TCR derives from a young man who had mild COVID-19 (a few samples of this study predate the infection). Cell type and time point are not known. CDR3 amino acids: CASSPRPGDSGYTF. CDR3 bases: TGTGCCAGCAGCCCGCGGCCAGGGGATTCTGGCTACACCTTC.